A selection of T cell receptor beta chains follows, all from one sample in a study of blood T cell repertoires in COVID-19. Some clones are missing from TCRdb's copy, which holds only in-frame ones; the method was immunoSEQ multiplex PCR. This sample carries approximately 100,000 clones, 85% of them seen once, and the ten largest clones take about 1.7%. The sample consisted of peripheral blood. The receptor source for this set is a woman aged 65 to 85 with active or convalescent COVID-19. Both conserved end residues are part of each CDR3. A D gene is named only where the DNA matches it firmly. For some rows the clone size is stated as once, few or many, or as a class when expanded; others skip it.

D,size,V,J,CDR3,DNA
TRBD2,-,TRBV7-8,TRBJ2-7,CASRTRAGGPYEQYF,TGTGCCAGCAGAACCCGAGCGGGAGGGCCGTACGAGCAGTACTTC
TRBD1,few,TRBV6-5,TRBJ1-1,CASSYRTGGTEAFF,TGTGCCAGCAGTTACCGTACAGGGGGCACTGAAGCTTTCTTT
-,-,TRBV7-2,TRBJ2-2,CASSLAGAGTGELFF,TGTGCCAGCAGCTTGGCGGGGGCAGGCACCGGGGAGCTGTTTTTT
-,few,TRBV15,TRBJ2-3,CATSSAGHDTDTQYF,TGTGCCACCAGCAGCGCCGGACACGACACAGATACGCAGTATTTT
-,-,TRBV6-5,TRBJ2-7,CASSYHGQSYEQYF,TGTGCCAGCAGTTACCACGGACAGTCCTACGAGCAGTACTTC
TRBD2,-,TRBV5-4,TRBJ2-5,CASSPRTSQETQYF,TGTGCCAGCAGCCCAAGGACTAGCCAAGAGACCCAGTACTTC
-,-,TRBV21-1,TRBJ2-7,CASISPASSYEQYF,TGTGCCAGCATCTCGCCTGCGAGCTCCTACGAGCAGTACTTC
-,-,TRBV5-1,TRBJ2-1,CASSWWDVTDNEQFF,TGCGCCAGCAGCTGGTGGGATGTGACAGACAATGAGCAGTTCTTC
-,-,TRBV27,TRBJ1-4,CASSSTSLNEKLFF,TGTGCCAGCAGTTCGACATCCCTTAATGAAAAACTGTTTTTT
-,-,TRBV19,TRBJ2-1,CASSKGSAARYNEQFF,TGTGCCAGTAGTAAGGGGTCGGCAGCCCGTTATAATGAGCAGTTCTTC
TRBD1,-,TRBV12-5,TRBJ1-6,CASGRDRGDSPLHF,TGTGCTAGTGGGCGGGACAGGGGTGATTCACCCCTCCACTTT
-,-,TRBV6-5,TRBJ1-2,CASSYSGLPYGYTF,TGTGCCAGCAGTTACAGCGGGCTGCCTTATGGCTACACCTTC
-,once,TRBV9,TRBJ2-1,CASSVVGQGPYNEQFF,TGTGCCAGCAGCGTAGTAGGGCAGGGCCCCTACAATGAGCAGTTCTTC
-,-,TRBV6-5,TRBJ1-4,CASSPSGQYEKLFF,TGTGCCAGCAGTCCGAGTGGACAGTATGAAAAACTGTTTTTT
TRBD2,once,TRBV27,TRBJ2-3,CASSFRGVGDTQYF,TGTGCCAGCAGTTTCCGGGGGGTGGGAGATACGCAGTATTTT
-,-,TRBV3-1/TRBV3-2,TRBJ2-1,CASSQKWGGHSNEQFF,TGTGCCAGCAGCCAAAAGTGGGGGGGCCATAGCAATGAGCAGTTCTTC
-,-,TRBV5-1,TRBJ1-5,CASSLGVGGAAQPQHF,TGCGCCAGCAGCTTGGGAGTAGGGGGGGCGGCCCAGCCCCAGCATTTT
-,-,TRBV18,TRBJ1-2,CASSPLQSNYGYTF,TGTGCCAGCTCACCACTACAGAGTAACTATGGCTACACCTTC
-,-,TRBV20-1,TRBJ2-5,CSASGPGLKMETQYF,TGCAGTGCTAGTGGGCCGGGACTCAAAATGGAGACCCAGTACTTC
-,-,TRBV12-3/TRBV12-4,TRBJ1-2,CASRPTGPYGYTF,TGTGCCAGCAGGCCCACAGGCCCCTATGGCTACACCTTC
-,-,TRBV4-3,TRBJ1-3,CASSPGLSRVGNTIYF,TGCGCCAGCAGCCCGGGACTGAGTAGGGTTGGAAACACCATATATTTT
-,-,TRBV7-2,TRBJ1-5,CASSSGYQPQHF,TGTGCCAGCAGCTCAGGGTACCAGCCCCAGCATTTT
TRBD1,-,TRBV5-1,TRBJ2-7,CASSSGQGAMYEQYF,TGCGCCAGCAGCTCAGGACAGGGGGCGATGTACGAGCAGTACTTC